These 19 T cell receptor beta chains were sequenced from one sample in a study of shared clonotypes between healthy human individuals. Naive CD8 cells, CD45RO-negative and positively selected for CCR7, excluded terminally differentiated effector memory CD45RA+ cells. The repertoire was sequenced with immunoSEQ multiplex PCR; TCRdb's copy has only in-frame clones and lacks some. In the table there are under 600,000 clones, 95% to 98% of which are singletons. The material sequenced was naive CD8+ T cells sorted from blood. The receptors stem from a man aged 25-40 years in good health.

The V call is TRBV19, the J call TRBJ2-1; the match to TRBD1 covers 7 bases. Germline values: CDR1 LNHDA, CDR2 SQIVND (reference sequence). The CDR3 totals 15 residues. After removal of 5 bases from V and 3 bases from J, the junction contained 7 bases not matched to a gene. CDR3 residues: CASSLGAGGYNEQFF. Here the CDR3 DNA reads TGTGCCAGTAGTCTTGGGGCAGGGGGCTACAATGAGCAGTTCTTC. Looking up the rest from reference TRBV19 and TRBJ2-1 gives the full variable domain: DGGITQSPKYLFRKEGQNVTLSCEQNLNHDAMYWYRQDPGQGLRLIYYSQIVNDFQKGDIAEGYSVSREKKESFPLTVTSAQKNPTAFYLCASSLGAGGYNEQFFGPGTRLTVL.

The chain couples TRBV25-1 to TRBJ2-3; unclear D gene. The CDR3 spans 12 residues. Germline V gene sequence: CDR1 MGHDK, CDR2 SYGVNS. V shed 3 bases and J shed 2 bases, with 3 bases lying between them. The CDR3 region is CASSDPTDTQYF. The CDR3 DNA reads TGTGCCAGCAGTGACCCCACAGATACGCAGTATTTT. The variable domain in full, completed from reference TRBV25-1 and TRBJ2-3, reads EADIYQTPRYLVIGTGKKITLECSQTMGHDKMYWYQQDPGMELHLIHYSYGVNSTEKGDLSSESTVSRIRTEHFPLTLESARPSHTSQYLCASSDPTDTQYFGPGTRLTVL.

The chain carries TRBV7-9 and TRBJ2-5; tentative D call: TRBD2 (6 bases). V shed 4 bases and J shed 7 bases, with 19 bases lying between them. The CDR3 loop spans 15 amino acids. Germline values: CDR1 SEHNR, CDR2 FQNEAQ (reference sequence). CDR3 amino acids: CASSSAGSFLWTQYF. The CDR3 coding sequence is TGTGCCAGCAGCTCGGCGGGATCGTTTCTTTGGACCCAGTACTTC.

The V gene is TRBV29-1, the J gene TRBJ2-7, with D tentatively TRBD1 (6 bases). The germline V gene has CDR1 SQVTM and CDR2 ANQGSEA. Trimming stripped 6 bases from V and 6 bases from J, with 12 bases between. The CDR3 has 11 residues. CDR3 DNA sequence: TGCAGCGTGGAAAAGACAGGCGAGCAGTACTTC. Residues: CSVEKTGEQYF.

The chain has TRBV27 and TRBJ2-7, with 11 bases lining up with TRBD2. CDR3 length: 15 residues. Germline V gives CDR1 MNHEY, CDR2 SMNVEV (reference sequence). V shed 2 bases and J 3 bases; nucleotides not matched to a gene: 3. As DNA, the CDR3 is TGTGCCAGCAGTTTAACTAGCGGGAGTATCTACGAGCAGTACTTC. Protein sequence: CASSLTSGSIYEQYF.

The V and J genes are TRBV10-1 and TRBJ1-1, with 9 bases that match TRBD1. The CDR3 has 17 amino acids. CDR1 and CDR2 (germline): WNHNN, SYGVQD (reference sequence). The V segment lost 2 bases and the J segment 0 bases; nucleotides outside the gene matches: 7. In DNA, the CDR3 is TGCGCCAGCAGTGAGCGACCGGGACAGGGTTTGAACACTGAAGCTTTCTTT. It translates to CASSERPGQGLNTEAFF.

The chain carries TRBV10-2 and TRBJ2-4, with D possibly being TRBD2 (5 bases). V lost 3 bases to trimming and J lost 13 bases, with 16 bases between them. In germline, CDR1 is WSHSY, CDR2 SAAADI. There are 13 residues in the CDR3. The CDR3 DNA reads as TGCGCCAGCAGTGACGGGATCGCCTTAGGACAGTACTTC. Translated, it gives CASSDGIALGQYF.

V gene TRBV11-2 combines with J gene TRBJ1-1; TRBD1 agrees at 9 bases. Germline loops: CDR1 SGHAT, CDR2 FQNNGV. CDR3 length: 17 residues. V was pared by 3 bases and J by 5 bases, with 13 bases of the junction left unmatched. The CDR3 DNA reads as TGTGCCAGCAGCTTGGGTGAACTGGACAGGGGTGGGACTGAAGCTTTCTTT. As protein: CASSLGELDRGGTEAFF.

The chain is built from TRBV4-1 and TRBJ1-1; 7 nucleotides match TRBD1. In germline, CDR1 is MGHRA, CDR2 YSYEKL. Trimming took 4 bases from V and 0 from J; bases not matched to a gene: 5. The CDR3 extends over 15 amino acids. CDR3 bases: TGCGCCAGCAGCCGATTACAGGGGATGAACACTGAAGCTTTCTTT. Translated, it gives CASSRLQGMNTEAFF.

The chain joins TRBV11-2 to TRBJ2-1, with 8 bases aligning to TRBD2. CDR1 is SGHAT and CDR2 is FQNNGV in the germline V gene. Germline trimming cut 4 bases from V and 12 bases from J; bases unmatched to any gene: 23. This CDR3 has 18 residues. DNA of the CDR3: TGTGCCAGCAGCTCCTTTCAAACCCAGACTAGCGCGACAATGACGCAGTTCTTC. This gives the protein CASSSFQTQTSATMTQFF.

The rearrangement uses TRBV27 and TRBJ2-7; D possibly corresponds to TRBD2 (5 bases). This CDR3 contains 14 residues. Germline CDR1 and CDR2: MNHEY and SMNVEV (reference sequence). The V end was cut by 3 bases, the J end by 1 base, with 10 bases between. The CDR3 is CASSFSVTSYEQYF. The CDR3 DNA reads TGTGCCAGCAGTTTTAGCGTAACATCCTACGAGCAGTACTTC.

The gene calls are TRBV27 and TRBJ2-7; TRBD1 aligns across 9 bases. In germline, CDR1 is MNHEY, CDR2 SMNVEV (reference sequence). V shed 0 bases, J shed 1 base, and the junction held 4 bases outside the gene matches. The CDR3 has 16 residues. The CDR3 DNA reads as TGTGCCAGCAGTTTATCCTGGGACAGGGTGTCCTACGAGCAGTACTTC. Residues: CASSLSWDRVSYEQYF.

The chain links TRBV7-8 to TRBJ2-1; unclear D gene. CDR3 length: 15 residues. V lost 0 bases and J lost 8, with 14 bases in between. From germline, CDR1 is SGHVS and CDR2 FQNEAQ. The CDR3 reads CASSLAIGGVDEQFF. The DNA for the CDR3 is TGTGCCAGCAGCTTAGCAATAGGTGGGGTGGATGAGCAGTTCTTC.

This chain uses TRBV28 with TRBJ2-1; no reliable D call. Per the germline V gene, CDR1 is MDHEN and CDR2 is SYDVKM. V lost 7 bases, J lost 5 bases, and 9 bases lay in between. The length of the CDR3 is 12 residues. CDR3 loop: CASTLQDNEQFF. The DNA for the CDR3 is TGTGCCAGCACCTTACAAGACAATGAGCAGTTCTTC.

This clone has only a few counts. This chain connects TRBV7-9 to TRBJ2-1; no clear D gene. Trimming cost V 4 bases and J 12 bases, with 10 bases left between them. The germline CDR1 and CDR2 sequences are SEHNR and FQNEAQ (reference sequence). The CDR3 sequence is 11 residues long. The CDR3 nucleotides read TGTGCCAGCAGCTCCGGACCATGGCAGTTCTTC. Protein: CASSSGPWQFF.

Points on this clone: The germline gene is not matched at one end of the junction; a read error may be the cause. CDR3 region: CASSFQEGAETQYF. The CDR3 DNA reads TGTGCTAGCAGCTTCCAGGAGGGGGCAGAGACCCAGTACTTC. This rearrangement joins TRBV7-7 to TRBJ2-5; tentatively, D is TRBD1 (7 bases). The CDR3 length is 14 residues. Germline V CDR1 and CDR2: SSHAT, FNYEAQ (reference sequence).

This chain links TRBV5-6 with TRBJ2-5, with TRBD1 identical over 9 bases. CDR3 length equals 15 residues. Germline V CDR1 and CDR2: SGHDT, YYEEEE. The V segment lost 0 bases and the J segment 4 bases; nucleotides outside the gene matches: 4. The CDR3 sequence: CASSLAGTGLETQYF. The CDR3 bases are TGTGCCAGCAGCTTGGCCGGGACAGGGTTAGAGACCCAGTACTTC.

The CDR3 coding sequence is TGTGCCAGCAGTTTTCCGACAGGCAAACAACAAGAGACCCAGTACTTC. Translation: CASSFPTGKQQETQYF. The J gene is TRBJ2-5, the V gene TRBV28, with D maybe TRBD1 (6 bases). This CDR3 has 16 residues. Trimming removed 3 bases from V and 2 bases from J, with 16 bases in between. The germline CDR1 and CDR2 sequences are MDHEN and SYDVKM.

The chain couples TRBV7-8 to TRBJ1-2; no definite D call. The CDR3 extends over 13 amino acids. V was clipped by 5 bases and J by 6 bases, with 13 bases between them. Germline lookup yields CDR1 SGHVS and CDR2 FQNEAQ. The CDR3 spells CASSQTTWHGYTF. The CDR3 DNA reads as TGTGCCAGCAGCCAAACTACGTGGCATGGCTACACCTTC.